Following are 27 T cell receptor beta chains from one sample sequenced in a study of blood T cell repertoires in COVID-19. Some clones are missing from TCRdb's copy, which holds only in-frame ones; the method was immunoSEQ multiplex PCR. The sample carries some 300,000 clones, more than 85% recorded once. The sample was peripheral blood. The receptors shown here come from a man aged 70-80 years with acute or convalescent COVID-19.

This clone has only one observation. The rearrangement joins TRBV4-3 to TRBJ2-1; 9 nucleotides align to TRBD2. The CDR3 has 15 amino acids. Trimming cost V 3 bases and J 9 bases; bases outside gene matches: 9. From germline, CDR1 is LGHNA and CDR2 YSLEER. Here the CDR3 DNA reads TGCGCCAGCAGCCAGCAGTCTAGCGGGGTTGGTGAGCAGTTCTTC. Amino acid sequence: CASSQQSSGVGEQFF.

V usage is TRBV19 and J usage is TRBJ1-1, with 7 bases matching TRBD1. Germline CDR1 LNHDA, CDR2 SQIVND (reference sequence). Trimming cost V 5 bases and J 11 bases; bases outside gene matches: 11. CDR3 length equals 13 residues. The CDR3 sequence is CASSPGDSRQAFF. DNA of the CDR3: TGTGCCAGTAGTCCCGGGGACAGTCGGCAGGCTTTCTTT.

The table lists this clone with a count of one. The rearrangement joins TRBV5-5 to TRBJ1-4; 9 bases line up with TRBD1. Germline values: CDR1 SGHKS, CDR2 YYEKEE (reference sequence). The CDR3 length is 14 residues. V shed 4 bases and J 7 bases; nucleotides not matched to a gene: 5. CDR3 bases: TGTGCCAGCAGCCTGGGACAGGGAGGTGAAAAACTGTTTTTT. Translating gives CASSLGQGGEKLFF.

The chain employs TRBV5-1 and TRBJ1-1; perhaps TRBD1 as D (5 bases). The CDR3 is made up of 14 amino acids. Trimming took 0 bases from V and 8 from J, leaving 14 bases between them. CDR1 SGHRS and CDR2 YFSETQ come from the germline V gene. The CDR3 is CASSLAGEGLEAFF. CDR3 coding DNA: TGCGCCAGCAGCTTGGCGGGGGAGGGTTTGGAAGCTTTCTTT.

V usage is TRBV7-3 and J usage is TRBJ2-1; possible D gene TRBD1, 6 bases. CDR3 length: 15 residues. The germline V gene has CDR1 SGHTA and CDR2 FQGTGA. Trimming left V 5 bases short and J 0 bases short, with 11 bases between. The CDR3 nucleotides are TGTGCCAGCAGCCAGGGACATTTCTCCTACAATGAGCAGTTCTTC. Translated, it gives CASSQGHFSYNEQFF.

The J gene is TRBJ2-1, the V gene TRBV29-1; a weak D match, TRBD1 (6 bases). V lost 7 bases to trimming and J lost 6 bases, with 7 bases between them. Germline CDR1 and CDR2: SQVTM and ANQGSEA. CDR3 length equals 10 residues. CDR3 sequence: CSGTVNEQFF. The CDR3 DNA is TGCAGCGGGACAGTCAATGAGCAGTTCTTC.

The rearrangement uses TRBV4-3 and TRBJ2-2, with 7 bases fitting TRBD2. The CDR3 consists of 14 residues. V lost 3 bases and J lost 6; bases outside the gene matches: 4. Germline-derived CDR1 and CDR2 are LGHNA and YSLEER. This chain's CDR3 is CASSHRGVAGELFF. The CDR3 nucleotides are TGCGCCAGCAGCCACCGGGGGGTGGCCGGGGAGCTGTTTTTT.

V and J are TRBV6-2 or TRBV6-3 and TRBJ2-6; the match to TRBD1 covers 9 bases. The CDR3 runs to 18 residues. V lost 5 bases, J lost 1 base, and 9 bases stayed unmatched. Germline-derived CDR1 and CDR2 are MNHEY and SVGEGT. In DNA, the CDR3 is TGTGCCAGCAGTAGGACAGGGGCAACCGGATCTGGGGCCAACGTCCTGACTTTC. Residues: CASSRTGATGSGANVLTF.

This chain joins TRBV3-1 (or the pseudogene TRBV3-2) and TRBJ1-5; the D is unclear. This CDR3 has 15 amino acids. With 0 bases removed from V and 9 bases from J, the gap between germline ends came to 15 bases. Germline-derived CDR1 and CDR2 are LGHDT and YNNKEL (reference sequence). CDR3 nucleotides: TGTGCCAGCAGCCAAGATGCAGCGACCTTTGGGCCCCAGCATTTT. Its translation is CASSQDAATFGPQHF.

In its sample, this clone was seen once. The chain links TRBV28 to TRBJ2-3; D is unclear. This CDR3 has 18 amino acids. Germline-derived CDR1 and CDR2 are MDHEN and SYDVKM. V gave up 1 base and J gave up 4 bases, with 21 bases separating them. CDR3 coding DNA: TGTGCCAGCAGTTTATCCCCCCGGAGTCACATGCTTCCAGATACGCAGTATTTT. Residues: CASSLSPRSHMLPDTQYF.

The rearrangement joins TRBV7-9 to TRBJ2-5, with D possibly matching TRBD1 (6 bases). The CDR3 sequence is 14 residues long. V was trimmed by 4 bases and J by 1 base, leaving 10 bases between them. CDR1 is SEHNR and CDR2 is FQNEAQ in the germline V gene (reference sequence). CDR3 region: CASSWGHRQETQYF. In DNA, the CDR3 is TGTGCCAGCAGCTGGGGACACCGCCAAGAGACCCAGTACTTC.

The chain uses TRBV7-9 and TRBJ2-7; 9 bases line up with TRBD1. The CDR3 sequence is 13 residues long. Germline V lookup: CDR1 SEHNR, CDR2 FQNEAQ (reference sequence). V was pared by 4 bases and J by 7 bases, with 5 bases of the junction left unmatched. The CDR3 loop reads CASSSRQGEEQYF. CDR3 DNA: TGTGCCAGCAGCTCCCGACAGGGGGAAGAGCAGTACTTC.

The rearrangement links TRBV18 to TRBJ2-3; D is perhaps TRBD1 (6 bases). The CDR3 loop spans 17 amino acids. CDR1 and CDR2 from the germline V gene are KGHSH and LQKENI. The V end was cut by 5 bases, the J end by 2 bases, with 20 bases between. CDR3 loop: CASSSLGQSLLTDTQYF. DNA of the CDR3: TGTGCCAGCTCATCCCTCGGACAGTCCCTACTCACAGATACGCAGTATTTT.

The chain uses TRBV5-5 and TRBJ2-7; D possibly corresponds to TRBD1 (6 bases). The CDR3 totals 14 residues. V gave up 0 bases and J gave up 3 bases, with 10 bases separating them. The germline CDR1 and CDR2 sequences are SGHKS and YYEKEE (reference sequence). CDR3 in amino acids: CASSLDREFYEQYF. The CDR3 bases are TGTGCCAGCAGCTTGGACAGGGAGTTCTACGAGCAGTACTTC.

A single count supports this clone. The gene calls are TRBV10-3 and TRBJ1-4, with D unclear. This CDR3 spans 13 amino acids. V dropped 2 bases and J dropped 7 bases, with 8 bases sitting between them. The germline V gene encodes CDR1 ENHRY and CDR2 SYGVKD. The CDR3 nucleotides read TGTGCCATCAGTGAGGTTGTGAGTGAAAAACTGTTTTTT. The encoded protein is CAISEVVSEKLFF.

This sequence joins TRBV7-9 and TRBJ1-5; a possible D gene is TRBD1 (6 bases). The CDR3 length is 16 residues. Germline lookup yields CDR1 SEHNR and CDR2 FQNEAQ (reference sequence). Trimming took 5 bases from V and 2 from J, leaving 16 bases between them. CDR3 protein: CASSDHAGGGNQPQHF. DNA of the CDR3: TGTGCCAGCAGCGATCATGCTGGGGGCGGCAATCAGCCCCAGCATTTT.

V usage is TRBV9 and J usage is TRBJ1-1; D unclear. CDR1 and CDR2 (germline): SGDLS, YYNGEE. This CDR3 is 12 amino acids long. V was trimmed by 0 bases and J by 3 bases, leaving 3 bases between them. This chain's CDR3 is CASSVVYTEAFF. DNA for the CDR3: TGTGCCAGCAGCGTAGTCTACACTGAAGCTTTCTTT.

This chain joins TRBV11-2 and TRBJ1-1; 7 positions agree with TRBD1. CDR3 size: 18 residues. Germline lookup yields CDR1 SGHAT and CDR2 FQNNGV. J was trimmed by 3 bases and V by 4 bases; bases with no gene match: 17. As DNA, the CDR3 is TGTGCCAGCAGCTCAGACGGGACAGTGAATCTTGGGGACACTGAAGCTTTCTTT. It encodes CASSSDGTVNLGDTEAFF.

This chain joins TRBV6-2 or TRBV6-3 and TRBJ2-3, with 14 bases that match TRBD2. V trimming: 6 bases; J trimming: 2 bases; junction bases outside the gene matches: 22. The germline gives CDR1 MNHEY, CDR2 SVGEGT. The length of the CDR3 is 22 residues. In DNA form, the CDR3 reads TGTGCCAGCAGCCGTCCCGGGACTAGCGGGGGACCCCGACCACTGTCCACAGATACGCAGTATTTT. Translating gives CASSRPGTSGGPRPLSTDTQYF.

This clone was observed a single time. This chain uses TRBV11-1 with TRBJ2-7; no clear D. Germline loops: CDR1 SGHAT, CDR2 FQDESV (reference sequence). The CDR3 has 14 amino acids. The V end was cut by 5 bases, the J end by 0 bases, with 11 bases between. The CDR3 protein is CASSPQVSSYEQYF. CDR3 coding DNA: TGTGCCAGCAGCCCCCAGGTTAGCTCCTACGAGCAGTACTTC.

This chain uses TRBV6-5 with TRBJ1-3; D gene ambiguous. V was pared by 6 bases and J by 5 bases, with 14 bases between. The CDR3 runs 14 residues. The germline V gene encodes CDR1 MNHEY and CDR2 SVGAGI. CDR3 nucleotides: TGTGCCAGCAGAGGTAGCCAGTTGCGAAACACCATATATTTT. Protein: CASRGSQLRNTIYF.

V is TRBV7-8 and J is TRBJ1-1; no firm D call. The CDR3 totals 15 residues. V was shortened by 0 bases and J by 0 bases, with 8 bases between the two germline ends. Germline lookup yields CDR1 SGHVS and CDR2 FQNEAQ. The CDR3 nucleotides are TGTGCCAGCAGCTTAGCCGGGTATGTGAACACTGAAGCTTTCTTT. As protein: CASSLAGYVNTEAFF.

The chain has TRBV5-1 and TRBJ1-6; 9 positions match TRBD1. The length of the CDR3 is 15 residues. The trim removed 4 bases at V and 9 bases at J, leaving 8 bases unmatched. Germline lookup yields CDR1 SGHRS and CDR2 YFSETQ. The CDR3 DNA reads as TGCGCCAGCAGCCCCGGGACAGGGAGAATTTCACCCCTCCACTTT. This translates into CASSPGTGRISPLHF.

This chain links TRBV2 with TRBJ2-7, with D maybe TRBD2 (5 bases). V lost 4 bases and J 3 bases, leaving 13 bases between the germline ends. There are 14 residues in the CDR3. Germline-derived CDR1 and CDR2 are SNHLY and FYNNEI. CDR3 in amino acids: CASSGGLPHYEQYF. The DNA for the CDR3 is TGTGCCAGCAGTGGAGGACTGCCACACTACGAGCAGTACTTC.

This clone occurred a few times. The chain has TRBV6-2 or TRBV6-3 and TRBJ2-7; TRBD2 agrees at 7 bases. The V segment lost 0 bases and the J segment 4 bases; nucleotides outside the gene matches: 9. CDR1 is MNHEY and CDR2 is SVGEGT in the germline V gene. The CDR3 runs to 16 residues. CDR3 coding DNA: TGTGCCAGCAGTTACTCTAAGCGGGACCCCCAGTACGAGCAGTACTTC. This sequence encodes CASSYSKRDPQYEQYF.

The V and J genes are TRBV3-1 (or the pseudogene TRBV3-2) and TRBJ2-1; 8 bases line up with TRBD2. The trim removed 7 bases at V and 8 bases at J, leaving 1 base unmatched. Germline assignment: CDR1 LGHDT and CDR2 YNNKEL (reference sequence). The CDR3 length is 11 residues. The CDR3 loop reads CASKLADEQFF. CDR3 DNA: TGTGCCAGCAAACTAGCGGATGAGCAGTTCTTC.

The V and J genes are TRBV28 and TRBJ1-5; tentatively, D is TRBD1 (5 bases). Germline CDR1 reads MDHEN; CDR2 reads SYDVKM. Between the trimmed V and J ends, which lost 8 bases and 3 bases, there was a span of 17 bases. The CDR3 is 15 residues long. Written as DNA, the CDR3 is TGTGCCAGCGCCGGGGGGGGGATGAACAATCAGCCCCAGCATTTT. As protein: CASAGGGMNNQPQHF.